The TCR beta chain described here comes from a study of blood T cells in healthy people across ages. Study findings and constraints: Versus aged donors, long-lived donors had higher diversity and more naive CD4+ cells. Unsorted PBMCs prevented conclusive naive versus antigen-experienced comparison.

This clonotype was observed at least ten times. Antigen specificity is unknown. Germline-derived CDR1 and CDR2 are SQVTM and ANQGSEA. CDR3 size: 12 residues. Combining a sample-barcoded 5' primer with a J-beta primer mix, a second PCR ran for roughly 6 to 12 cycles. MiXCR was run by TCRdb on the 5' RACE reads, yielding one entry per CDR3 protein. The data show approximately 780,000 distinct CDR3 sequences, 20% to 30% seen once. The sample was also reused in another study, on T cells of mothers and their children.

The sequence came from a boy between 10 and 17 years old in good health. Sequencing was performed on blood. V gene TRBV29-1 combines with J gene TRBJ2-5, with D possibly being TRBD1 (5 bases). Matching the DNA end better, TRBJ2-7 makes the J call doubtful. This CDR3 reads CSVDTGTYEQYF. The CDR3 DNA is TGCAGCGTTGATACAGGTACCTACGAGCAGTACTTC.